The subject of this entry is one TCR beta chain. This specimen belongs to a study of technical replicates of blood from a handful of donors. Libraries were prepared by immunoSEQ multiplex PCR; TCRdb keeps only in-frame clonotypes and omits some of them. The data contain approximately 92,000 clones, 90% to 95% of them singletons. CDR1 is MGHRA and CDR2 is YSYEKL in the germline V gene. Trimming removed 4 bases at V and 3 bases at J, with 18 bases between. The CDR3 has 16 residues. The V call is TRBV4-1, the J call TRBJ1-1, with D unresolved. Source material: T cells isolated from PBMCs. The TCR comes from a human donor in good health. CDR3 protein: CASSRALISIDTEAFF. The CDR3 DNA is TGCGCCAGCAGCCGGGCGTTAATAAGTATAGACACTGAAGCTTTCTTT.